Included here is one T cell receptor (beta chain) sequence, with context. Methods used by the authors: For nucleated cells, counts were estimated from reference gene primer amplification. Profiled with immunoSEQ multiplex PCR; TCRdb holds only in-frame clones, not every one. V, J and clone size were drawn from that table, and D and trimming were deduced from the DNA. This sample has about 180,000 clones, with about nine tenths found just once. The V gene lost 5 bases and the J gene lost 1 base, with 14 bases spanning the gap. This CDR3 has 15 residues. Germline lookup yields CDR1 SEHNR and CDR2 FQNEAQ (reference sequence). The data originate from a study of blood T cell repertoires in COVID-19. Overall study: Spain, Italy and the United States supplied samples that represented acute and convalescent COVID-19. In each case, the material was cDNA or gDNA derived from T cells, B-cell-depleted T cells, or PBMCs.

Sequenced sample: peripheral blood. The chain employs TRBV7-9 and TRBJ1-1; D is uncertain. The TCR originated in a man between 18 and 35 years old who had recovered from COVID-19. DNA of the CDR3: TGTGCCAGCAGCGCCCCCCGACGGGGGAACACTGAAGCTTTCTTT. Residues: CASSAPRRGNTEAFF.